A single sample is the source of the 12 T cell receptor beta chains below, sequenced in a study of T-cell reconstitution after alpha-beta-depleted transplantation in children. This sample's TCRbeta library carried unique molecular identifier barcodes. TCRdb analysed the PCR reads with MiXCR anew, one entry per CDR3 protein. The sample lists around 200,000 distinct CDR3 sequences, roughly 8.1% occurring once. The sample was PBMCs, mostly from graft donor cells, taken 360 days after TCRalphabeta/CD19-depleted stem cell transplant. These receptors were collected from a male patient aged 2 to 9 who had a stem cell transplant for acute myeloid leukemia, so the T cells may come from the graft donor.

This clonotype was detected many times. The V and J genes are TRBV4-3 and TRBJ2-7; D is possibly TRBD1 (6 bases). CDR3 size: 13 residues. V shed 3 bases and J shed 6 bases, with 12 bases lying between them. CDR1 is LGHNA, CDR2 YSLEER, per germline. CDR3 amino acids: CASSQETGPEQYF. The CDR3, as DNA: TGCGCCAGCAGCCAGGAGACAGGACCCGAGCAGTACTTC.

This clonotype was detected only a few times. J is TRBJ2-2 and V is TRBV6-2 or TRBV6-3, with D perhaps TRBD1 (5 bases). The V gene lost 7 bases and the J gene lost 5 bases, with 11 bases spanning the gap. Germline lookup yields CDR1 MNHEY and CDR2 SVGEGT. The CDR3 covers 13 residues. CDR3: CASIPSGTGELFF. The CDR3 DNA sequence: TGTGCCAGCATTCCCTCAGGGACCGGGGAGCTGTTTTTT.

The V call is TRBV12-3 or TRBV12-4, the J call TRBJ2-3; TRBD1 is a possible D gene (5 bases). The V end lost 7 bases, the J end lost 4 bases, and 18 bases lay between the germline ends. CDR3 length: 15 residues. The CDR3 loop is CASNLLGAAADTQYF. The CDR3 DNA reads TGTGCCAGCAACCTCTTAGGGGCTGCCGCAGATACGCAGTATTTT.

The table lists this clonotype with many counts. The chain carries TRBV7-2 and TRBJ2-7, with D uncertain. The V and J ends lost 0 bases and 0 bases respectively, with 9 bases between them. Germline-derived CDR1 and CDR2 are SGHTA and FQGNSA. This CDR3 region has 15 residues. CDR3 in amino acids: CASSLAQSFSYEQYF. The CDR3, as DNA: TGTGCCAGCAGCTTAGCGCAATCCTTCTCCTACGAGCAGTACTTC.

Remarks on this clonotype: With a much larger clone just one base away, this may be a read error. The V and J genes are TRBV12-3 or TRBV12-4 and TRBJ1-4, with D perhaps TRBD1 (6 bases). Trimming stripped 4 bases from V and 9 bases from J, with 21 bases between. The CDR3 loop spans 16 amino acids. The CDR3 bases are TGTGCCAGCAGTTCCATTCGGGACACTTTTCTTAAAAAACTGTTTTTT. It specifies CASSSIRDTFLKKLFF.

The V gene is TRBV6-1, the J gene TRBJ2-1, with TRBD2 identical over 8 bases. CDR3 length: 16 amino acids. Per the germline V gene, CDR1 is MNHNS and CDR2 is SASEGT. After removal of 6 bases from V and 5 bases from J, the junction contained 12 bases not matched to a gene. CDR3 DNA sequence: TGTGCCAGCAGATCGGGAGGGCTAGCTGTCAACAATGAGCAGTTCTTC. It yields the protein CASRSGGLAVNNEQFF.

The gene calls are TRBV3-1 and TRBJ2-3, with 11 bases aligning to TRBD2. There are 16 residues in the CDR3. Germline V lookup: CDR1 LGHDT, CDR2 YNNKEL (reference sequence). With 4 bases clipped from V and 6 bases from J, the junction kept 9 bases outside the gene matches. The CDR3 loop reads CASSRQTSGALDTQYF. The CDR3 DNA reads TGTGCCAGCAGCCGCCAGACTAGCGGGGCTTTGGATACGCAGTATTTT.

The chain carries TRBV7-9 and TRBJ2-7, with 9 nucleotides matching TRBD1. Germline V CDR1 and CDR2: SEHNR, FQNEAQ (reference sequence). The CDR3 has 16 amino acids. Unmatched junction bases numbered 4, after V lost 0 bases and J lost 1 base. CDR3 in amino acids: CASSLASDRGSYEQYV. The DNA of the CDR3 is TGTGCCAGCAGCTTAGCTTCGGACAGGGGATCCTACGAGCAGTACGTC.

This clonotype was seen at least ten times. CDR3 region: CASSLGRYPKSSYEQYF. The CDR3 DNA follows: TGTGCCAGCAGTTTAGGACGTTACCCCAAGAGCTCCTACGAGCAGTACTTC. The rearrangement joins TRBV12-3 or TRBV12-4 to TRBJ2-7; D is unclear. The CDR3 extends over 17 amino acids. V was clipped by 1 base and J by 0 bases, with 16 bases between them.

This clonotype occurred a few times. This chain joins TRBV25-1 and TRBJ1-1; D unresolved. There are 15 residues in the CDR3. Trimming stripped 1 base from V and 1 base from J, with 10 bases between. The germline CDR1 and CDR2 sequences are MGHDK and SYGVNS. CDR3 DNA sequence: TGTGCCAGCAGTGAATCCACGACTGCGAACACTGAAGCTTTCTTT. This translates into CASSESTTANTEAFF.

The chain links TRBV10-3 to TRBJ2-7, with D hard to call. Looked up from germline, CDR1 is ENHRY and CDR2 is SYGVKD. The CDR3 has 12 residues. Trimming shortened V by 5 bases and J by 4 bases, and 9 bases separated the two germline ends. CDR3 residues: CAISPNPYEQYV. The CDR3 nucleotides are TGTGCCATCAGTCCTAATCCTTACGAGCAGTACGTC.

This clonotype has only a few counts. The V and J genes are TRBV14 and TRBJ1-1; TRBD1 might be the D (5 bases). Trimming cost V 3 bases and J 1 base, with 12 bases left between them. Germline CDR1 is SGHDN and CDR2 is FVKESK. CDR3 size: 15 residues. CDR3 amino acids: CASSHPGGGNTEAFF. The CDR3 nucleotides read TGTGCCAGCAGCCATCCTGGGGGAGGGAACACTGAAGCTTTCTTT.